The sequence of this TCR beta chain was determined in a study of T cell changes during pregnancy in multiple sclerosis (dated by TCRdb to the late 2010s). As for the study more broadly: In women with multiple sclerosis, the researchers looked at how the T cell repertoire shifted as pregnancy progressed.

Counted from cysteine to phenylalanine, this CDR3 has 17 amino acids. Only the CDR3 portion is preserved as DNA: 51 bases, with reading frame beginning at the first base. The germline V gene gives CDR1 as SGHRS and CDR2 as YFSETQ. The V end loses 4 bases and the J end loses 2 bases, and a stretch of 19 bases separates them. Receptor libraries were prepared by the immunoSEQ multiplex PCR assay. Entries here come from immuneACCESS through TCRdb and include only in-frame sequences with V and J called. Some clones fail to appear in such tables; in the studies checked, an unresolved V gene covers under half of the shortfall, and the cause of the remainder is unknown. The sample records 30,000 to 40,000 clones, approximately 90% of which are singletons. The top ten clones comprise under 0.75% of the sample. On this clone itself: Its specific antigen is unknown. No much larger clone exists at a distance of one base, and base qualities are not known.

The receptor was isolated from a female donor in good health, enrolled as a control in a pregnancy study. The specimen was CD4+ T cells from peripheral blood mononuclear cells, collected in the second trimester of pregnancy. The chain was built from TRBV5-1 and TRBJ2-4; TRBD1 might be the D gene, on 8 matching bases. The nucleotide sequence reads TGCGCCAGCAGCCCGGGGGGACAGGATCCAACCAAAAACATTCAGTACTTC. It codes for CASSPGGQDPTKNIQYF.